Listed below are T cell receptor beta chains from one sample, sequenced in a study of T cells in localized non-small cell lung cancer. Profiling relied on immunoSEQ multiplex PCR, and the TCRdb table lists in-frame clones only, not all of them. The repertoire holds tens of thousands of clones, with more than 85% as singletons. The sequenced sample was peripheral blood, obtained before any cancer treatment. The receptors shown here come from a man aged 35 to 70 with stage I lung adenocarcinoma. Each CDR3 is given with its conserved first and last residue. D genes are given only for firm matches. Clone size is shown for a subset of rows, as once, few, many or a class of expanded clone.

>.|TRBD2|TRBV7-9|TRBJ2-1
TGTGCCAGCAGCTTGCCCGGGACTAGCGGTAATGAGCAGTTCTTC
CASSLPGTSGNEQFF
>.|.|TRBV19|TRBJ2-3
TGTGCCAGTAGTATCCGGCCTGCTAGCACAGATACGCAGTATTTT
CASSIRPASTDTQYF
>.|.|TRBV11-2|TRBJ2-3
TGTGCCAGCAGTCACGGTGAGGCAGATACGCAGTATTTT
CASSHGEADTQYF
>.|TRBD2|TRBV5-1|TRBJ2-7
TGCGCCAGCAGTACTAGCGGGAGCTACGAGCAGTACTTC
CASSTSGSYEQYF
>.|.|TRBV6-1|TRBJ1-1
TGTGCCAGCAGTGAAATCTGGGCGGGGTTTGCTGAAGCTTTCTTT
CASSEIWAGFAEAFF
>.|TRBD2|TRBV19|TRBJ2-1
TGTGCCAGTAGTATAGCTGCACTAGCGGGAGTCAATGAGCAGTTCTTC
CASSIAALAGVNEQFF
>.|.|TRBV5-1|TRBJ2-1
TGCGCCAGCATAAGCCCAGCGGGTGAGCAGTTCTTC
CASISPAGEQFF
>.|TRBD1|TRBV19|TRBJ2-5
TGTGCCAGTAGTATAGGACAGGGGTCGGAGACCCAGTACTTC
CASSIGQGSETQYF
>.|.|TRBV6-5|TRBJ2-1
TGTGCCAGCAGGCGGACAGTGAGCTCCTACAATGAGCAGTTCTTC
CASRRTVSSYNEQFF
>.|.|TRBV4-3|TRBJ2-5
TGCGCCAGCAGCCAAGATCGTGGCGGGCAAGAGACCCAGTACTTC
CASSQDRGGQETQYF
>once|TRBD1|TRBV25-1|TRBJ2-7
TGTGCCAGCAGTGGGCAGGGGGTCGGGTACGGCGAGCAGTACTTC
CASSGQGVGYGEQYF
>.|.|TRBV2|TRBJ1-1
TGTGCCAGCAGTGAGAGGGAGGGAGGGAGAGGTACTGAAGCTTTCTTT
CASSEREGGRGTEAFF